This is a list of T cell receptor beta chains from one sample in a study of shared clonotypes between healthy human individuals. Profiled with immunoSEQ multiplex PCR; TCRdb holds only in-frame clones, not every one. Of approximately 95,000 clones listed, around two thirds are singletons. The sample comprised memory CD8+ T cells sorted from blood. The receptors derive from a man in his thirties or forties in good health. Both conserved end residues are part of each CDR3. The order of the fields is CDR3 DNA, CDR3 protein, CDR3 length, J gene, V gene, clone size, D gene. The D gene is left open where the match is weak. Clone size, where shown, is once, few, many, or a class for clones that have expanded.

TGTGCCAGCAGTTTCAGGGGAGAGGAAGAGACCCAGTACTTC,CASSFRGEEETQYF,14,TRBJ2-5,TRBV28,-,-
TGTGCCAGCAGCTTAGGCGGGGACAGTTCCTACGAGCAGTACTTC,CASSLGGDSSYEQYF,15,TRBJ2-7,TRBV11-2,many,-
TGTGCCAGCAGTGAAAGGTGGCAGCGGGAGTATGAGCAGTTCTTC,CASSERWQREYEQFF,15,TRBJ2-1,TRBV2,-,TRBD2
TGTGCCAGCAGCTTTGGACAGGGGGCAGAGACCCAGTACTTC,CASSFGQGAETQYF,14,TRBJ2-5,TRBV5-6,-,TRBD1
TGCAGCGTTCCGGGACAGGGGGAGCAGTACTTC,CSVPGQGEQYF,11,TRBJ2-7,TRBV29-1,many,TRBD1
TGTGCCAGCAGCTACCGACAGGGAACCATCTTTGAAGCTTTCTTT,CASSYRQGTIFEAFF,15,TRBJ1-1,TRBV7-9,-,TRBD1
TGTGCCAGCAGCTTAGGGGGACTAGCGGGAGTTCGTGAGCAGTTCTTC,CASSLGGLAGVREQFF,16,TRBJ2-1,TRBV7-2,-,TRBD2
TGTGCCAGCTCACCACCCGGGCTAGCGGGGATCAATGAGCAGTTCTTC,CASSPPGLAGINEQFF,16,TRBJ2-1,TRBV18,-,TRBD2
TGCGCCAGCAGCCTAACAGGGGGAATCCACGAGCAGTACTTC,CASSLTGGIHEQYF,14,TRBJ2-7,TRBV5-1,-,TRBD1
TGCGCCAGCAGCATCGCCGGGACAAACAATGAGCAGTTCTTC,CASSIAGTNNEQFF,14,TRBJ2-1,TRBV5-1,-,-
TGTGCCTGGAGTGTACCCCCGGGACAGGGGGCGAGGCGCACTGAAGCTTTCTTT,CAWSVPPGQGARRTEAFF,18,TRBJ1-1,TRBV30,once,TRBD1
TGTGCCAGCAGCTTAAAGGTCGGGACAAGCACAGATACGCAGTATTTT,CASSLKVGTSTDTQYF,16,TRBJ2-3,TRBV11-2,-,-
TGTGCCAGCAGTAGAACAGCGGGAGCTTTCTACGAGCAGTACTTC,CASSRTAGAFYEQYF,15,TRBJ2-7,TRBV27,few,TRBD2
TGTGCCAGCAGCTATAGCGGGAGGTGGTACGAGCAGTACTTC,CASSYSGRWYEQYF,14,TRBJ2-7,TRBV2,-,TRBD2
TGTGCCAGCAGTCCGCCCCGGGAGAACAATGAGCAGTTCTTC,CASSPPRENNEQFF,14,TRBJ2-1,TRBV6-1,-,-
TGTGCCAGCAGCGCCACGCTAGCGGCCTACGAGCAGTACTTC,CASSATLAAYEQYF,14,TRBJ2-7,TRBV9,-,TRBD2
TGTGCCATCAGAGGGACTAGCGGCTACGAGCAGTACTTC,CAIRGTSGYEQYF,13,TRBJ2-7,TRBV10-3,-,TRBD2
TGTGCCAGCAGCTTAGGGACTACAGAGACCCAGTACTTC,CASSLGTTETQYF,13,TRBJ2-5,TRBV11-2,-,-
TGTGCCAGCTCACCGGAGCCGGGGGTTGGAGAGACCCAGTACTTC,CASSPEPGVGETQYF,15,TRBJ2-5,TRBV18,-,-
TGTGCCAGCAGTGAAGGGGGGGCTAACTATGGCTACACCTTC,CASSEGGANYGYTF,14,TRBJ1-2,TRBV2,-,-
TGTGCCAGCAGTGAAGCCGGAAACACCATATATTTT,CASSEAGNTIYF,12,TRBJ1-3,TRBV6-1,-,-
TGCGCCAGCAGCCAAGATATGGGGTCCAATCAGCCCCAGCATTTT,CASSQDMGSNQPQHF,15,TRBJ1-5,TRBV4-1,-,-
TGTGCCAGCAGTTCCCCTCTGGACACCATTCCGCTCCAGGGCGAAAAACTGTTTTTT,CASSSPLDTIPLQGEKLFF,19,TRBJ1-4,TRBV28,-,-
TGCGCCAGCAGCTTGGAAATCCAGGAGACCCAGTACTTC,CASSLEIQETQYF,13,TRBJ2-5,TRBV5-1,-,-
TGTGCCAGCAGTGGGGCTTTCGCGCAGTACTTC,CASSGAFAQYF,11,TRBJ2-7,TRBV28,-,-
TGTGCCAGCAGAACAGGGAACGGGGCCAACGTCCTGACTTTC,CASRTGNGANVLTF,14,TRBJ2-6,TRBV7-9,few,-
TGTGCCAGCAGCCCAGCGGAGCGGGAGGCTGTGAATGAGCAGTTCTTC,CASSPAEREAVNEQFF,16,TRBJ2-1,TRBV6-4,many,TRBD2
TGTGCCAGCAGCTTATGGACAGGAGAGACCCAGTACTTC,CASSLWTGETQYF,13,TRBJ2-5,TRBV11-2,many,TRBD1
TGTGCCAGCAGGTGGTCGGGGGCGAGCGAGCAGTACTTC,CASRWSGASEQYF,13,TRBJ2-7,TRBV5-4,-,-
TGTGCCAGCAGCTTATGGGAACACACTGAAGCTTTCTTT,CASSLWEHTEAFF,13,TRBJ1-1,TRBV7-9,many,-
TGTGCCAGCAGCGCCCGAGGGCCAGATACGCAGTATTTT,CASSARGPDTQYF,13,TRBJ2-3,TRBV9,-,-
TGTGCCAGCAGTACGAACTACTATACCTTTCCCCGAGCGCTAGGGAACAATGAGCAGTTCTTC,CASSTNYYTFPRALGNNEQFF,21,TRBJ2-1,TRBV28,-,-
TGCGCCAGCAGCTTGTTAGCGGGAGGGCCCAATGAGCAGTTCTTC,CASSLLAGGPNEQFF,15,TRBJ2-1,TRBV5-1,-,TRBD2
TGTGCCAGCAGCGGGGGTGGGGCTCTTCGCTACGAGCAGTACTTC,CASSGGGALRYEQYF,15,TRBJ2-7,TRBV7-8,-,-
TGTGCCAGCAGTCCCTCGGGACCACTCCAGTTCTTC,CASSPSGPLQFF,12,TRBJ2-1,TRBV2,-,-